The 16 T cell receptor beta chains below come from one sample, sequenced in a study of T cells after yellow fever vaccination. TCRdb re-called the 5' RACE reads with MiXCR, one entry per CDR3 protein. Here the sample spans some 500,000 distinct CDR3 sequences, roughly 12% being singletons. The starting material was PBMCs, obtained on the day of the yellow fever booster vaccination. These receptors were collected from a man aged 25 to 40 who received the YFV17D yellow fever vaccine.

The sample holds a few counts of this clonotype. The rearrangement uses TRBV20-1 and TRBJ1-2; 9 positions agree with TRBD1. The CDR3 is 13 residues long. CDR1 DFQATT and CDR2 SNEGSKA come from the germline V gene (reference sequence). CDR3 sequence reads: CNPSGTGLHGYTF. Written as DNA, the CDR3 is TGCAACCCCTCCGGGACAGGGCTACATGGCTACACCTTC.

This chain joins TRBV7-9 and TRBJ2-4, with TRBD1 identical over 8 bases. CDR3 size: 13 residues. Losses at the gene ends were 7 bases for V and 8 bases for J; bases not matched to a gene: 7. The germline V gene encodes CDR1 SEHNR and CDR2 FQNEAQ (reference sequence). The CDR3 is CASIRTGSDIQYF. CDR3 in DNA: TGTGCCAGCATCCGGACAGGGAGCGACATTCAGTACTTC. The full variable domain, completed using reference TRBV7-9 and TRBJ2-4, is DTGVSQNPRHKITKRGQNVTFRCDPISEHNRLYWYRQTLGQGPEFLTYFQNEAQLEKSRLLSDRFSAERPKGSFSTLEIQRTEQGDSAMYLCASIRTGSDIQYFGAGTRLSVL.

The chain recombines TRBV7-2 with TRBJ2-3, with 7 positions matching TRBD2. CDR1 is SGHTA and CDR2 is FQGNSA in the germline V gene. The ends lost 2 bases at V and 2 bases at J; junction bases unmatched: 7. This CDR3 has 16 residues. This CDR3 is CASSLISLAATDTQYF. The CDR3 DNA sequence: TGTGCCAGCAGCTTAATTAGCCTAGCGGCCACAGATACGCAGTATTTT. Filled out from reference TRBV7-2 and TRBJ2-3, the complete variable domain reads GAGVSQSPSNKVTEKGKDVELRCDPISGHTALYWYRQSLGQGLEFLIYFQGNSAPDKSGLPSDRFSAERTGGSVSTLTIQRTQQEDSAVYLCASSLISLAATDTQYFGPGTRLTVL.

This clonotype occurred a few times. CDR3: CSAGGGLAGEKPRSDTQYF. CDR3 nucleotides: TGCAGTGCTGGGGGGGGGCTAGCGGGTGAAAAACCTCGTTCCGATACGCAGTATTTT. The chain has TRBV20-1 and TRBJ2-3; TRBD2 matches at 8 bases. Germline assignment: CDR1 DFQATT and CDR2 SNEGSKA (reference sequence). V dropped 5 bases and J dropped 6; count of bases not matched to a gene: 25. CDR3 size: 19 residues.

The J gene is TRBJ1-5, the V gene TRBV15, with 7 bases fitting TRBD1. Germline trimming cut 1 base from V and 3 bases from J; bases unmatched to any gene: 3. Germline V gene lookup returns CDR1 LNHNV and CDR2 YYDKDF (reference sequence). CDR3 length: 15 amino acids. CDR3 sequence reads: CATSRGGQPNQPQHF. DNA of the CDR3: TGTGCCACCAGCAGAGGGGGACAGCCCAATCAGCCCCAGCATTTT.

A few counts support this clonotype. This chain uses TRBV4-3 with TRBJ2-1; D possibly corresponds to TRBD2 (5 bases). Trimming removed 4 bases at V and 0 bases at J, with 16 bases between. Germline V gene data show CDR1 as LGHNA and CDR2 as YSLEER. This CDR3 spans 17 amino acids. CDR3 protein: CASSPFTAESSYNEQFF. The CDR3 bases are TGCGCCAGCAGCCCCTTCACAGCGGAAAGCTCCTACAATGAGCAGTTCTTC.

This clonotype was recorded many times. V gene TRBV3-2 combines with J gene TRBJ2-1; TRBD2 reflects the table's D call only, with no check against the DNA. TRBV3-2 is classified as a pseudogene. The CDR3 contains 13 residues. The CDR3 sequence: CASSLLAGEAQFF. DNA of the CDR3: TGTGCCAGCAGCCTTTTAGCGGGTGAGGCCCAGTTCTTC.

The table lists this clonotype with a few counts. The chain links TRBV5-1 to TRBJ2-5, with TRBD1 matching over 10 bases. Trimming at V came to 5 bases and at J to 2 bases, leaving 6 bases not matched to a gene. The CDR3 consists of 15 residues. Germline-derived CDR1 and CDR2 are SGHRS and YFSETQ. This CDR3 is CASSWGQGTQETQYF. CDR3 coding DNA: TGCGCCAGCAGTTGGGGACAGGGGACTCAAGAGACCCAGTACTTC.

In its sample, this clonotype was seen many times. CDR3 sequence: CASSPGGGRTADTQYF. The CDR3 bases are TGTGCCAGCAGTCCAGGTGGGGGCAGGACAGCAGATACGCAGTATTTT. This chain links TRBV27 with TRBJ2-3; tentative D call: TRBD1 (6 bases). Trimming cost V 5 bases and J 4 bases, with 19 bases left between them. Germline V gene data show CDR1 as MNHEY and CDR2 as SMNVEV (reference sequence). The CDR3 loop spans 16 amino acids.

In its sample, this clonotype was seen a few times. The CDR3 DNA sequence: TGCGCCAGCAGCCTCGACAGTACCTCCTACGAGCAGTACTTC. Amino acids: CASSLDSTSYEQYF. The genes are TRBV5-1 and TRBJ2-7; TRBD1 is a possible D gene (5 bases). Germline V gene lookup returns CDR1 SGHRS and CDR2 YFSETQ. V was pared by 4 bases and J by 0 bases, with 11 bases between. This CDR3 has 14 residues.

This clonotype was detected a few times. The genes are TRBV6-6 and TRBJ2-5; D is undetermined. V lost 6 bases to trimming and J lost 5 bases, with 10 bases between them. The CDR3 has 12 amino acids. Germline lookup yields CDR1 MNHNY and CDR2 SVGAGI (reference sequence). CDR3 sequence (DNA): TGTGCCAGCAGACAAGTAGGCGAGACCCAGTACTTC. This sequence encodes CASRQVGETQYF.

The rearrangement joins TRBV10-3 to TRBJ2-1; 14 nucleotides align to TRBD2. This CDR3 contains 15 residues. J lost 0 bases, V lost 10 bases, and 2 bases had no gene match. Germline V gives CDR1 ENHRY, CDR2 SYGVKD. CDR3 residues: CATGTSGGSYNEQFF. DNA of the CDR3: TGTGCCACCGGGACTAGCGGGGGCTCCTACAATGAGCAGTTCTTC.

The V gene is TRBV9, the J gene TRBJ2-4, with D perhaps matching TRBD1 (6 bases). Per germline, CDR1 SGDLS and CDR2 YYNGEE. V lost 8 bases, J lost 2 bases, and 11 bases lay in between. This CDR3 has 13 residues. The DNA of the CDR3 is TGTGCCAGACAGGGATTATCCAAAAACATTCAGTACTTC. Translating it yields CARQGLSKNIQYF.

The table lists this clonotype with a few counts. A much more abundant neighbour one base away suggests this may be a read error. The chain carries TRBV14 and TRBJ2-3, with TRBD1 as a possible D gene (6 bases). CDR3 length: 13 residues. Germline V CDR1 and CDR2: SGHDN, FVKESK. Trimming stripped 5 bases from V and 2 bases from J, with 8 bases between. The CDR3 bases are TGTGCCAGCAGCTGGGACATCACAGATACGCAGTATTTT. Amino acid sequence: CASSWDITDTQYF.

The chain combines TRBV27 with TRBJ1-1; D is unresolved. From germline, CDR1 is MNHEY and CDR2 SMNVEV (reference sequence). CDR3 length: 15 amino acids. With 1 base removed from V and 4 bases from J, the gap between germline ends came to 13 bases. CDR3 loop: CASSLLGYRSTEAFF. CDR3 sequence (DNA): TGTGCCAGCAGTTTATTAGGGTATCGGAGCACTGAAGCTTTCTTT.

This clonotype has a handful of counts. This chain uses TRBV7-3 with TRBJ2-7, with TRBD2 identical over 10 bases. CDR1 and CDR2 (germline): SGHTA, FQGTGA. CDR3 length: 18 amino acids. V shed 2 bases and J 4 bases; nucleotides not matched to a gene: 14. The CDR3 bases are TGTGCCAGCAGCTTACGCAGATCCGGAACTAGCGGGATATACGAGCAGTACTTC. Its protein product is CASSLRRSGTSGIYEQYF. Together with reference TRBV7-3 and TRBJ2-7, the CDR3 gives the full variable domain: GAGVSQTPSNKVTEKGKYVELRCDPISGHTALYWYRQSLGQGPEFLIYFQGTGAADDSGLPNDRFFAVRPEGSVSTLKIQRTERGDSAVYLCASSLRRSGTSGIYEQYFGPGTRLTVT.